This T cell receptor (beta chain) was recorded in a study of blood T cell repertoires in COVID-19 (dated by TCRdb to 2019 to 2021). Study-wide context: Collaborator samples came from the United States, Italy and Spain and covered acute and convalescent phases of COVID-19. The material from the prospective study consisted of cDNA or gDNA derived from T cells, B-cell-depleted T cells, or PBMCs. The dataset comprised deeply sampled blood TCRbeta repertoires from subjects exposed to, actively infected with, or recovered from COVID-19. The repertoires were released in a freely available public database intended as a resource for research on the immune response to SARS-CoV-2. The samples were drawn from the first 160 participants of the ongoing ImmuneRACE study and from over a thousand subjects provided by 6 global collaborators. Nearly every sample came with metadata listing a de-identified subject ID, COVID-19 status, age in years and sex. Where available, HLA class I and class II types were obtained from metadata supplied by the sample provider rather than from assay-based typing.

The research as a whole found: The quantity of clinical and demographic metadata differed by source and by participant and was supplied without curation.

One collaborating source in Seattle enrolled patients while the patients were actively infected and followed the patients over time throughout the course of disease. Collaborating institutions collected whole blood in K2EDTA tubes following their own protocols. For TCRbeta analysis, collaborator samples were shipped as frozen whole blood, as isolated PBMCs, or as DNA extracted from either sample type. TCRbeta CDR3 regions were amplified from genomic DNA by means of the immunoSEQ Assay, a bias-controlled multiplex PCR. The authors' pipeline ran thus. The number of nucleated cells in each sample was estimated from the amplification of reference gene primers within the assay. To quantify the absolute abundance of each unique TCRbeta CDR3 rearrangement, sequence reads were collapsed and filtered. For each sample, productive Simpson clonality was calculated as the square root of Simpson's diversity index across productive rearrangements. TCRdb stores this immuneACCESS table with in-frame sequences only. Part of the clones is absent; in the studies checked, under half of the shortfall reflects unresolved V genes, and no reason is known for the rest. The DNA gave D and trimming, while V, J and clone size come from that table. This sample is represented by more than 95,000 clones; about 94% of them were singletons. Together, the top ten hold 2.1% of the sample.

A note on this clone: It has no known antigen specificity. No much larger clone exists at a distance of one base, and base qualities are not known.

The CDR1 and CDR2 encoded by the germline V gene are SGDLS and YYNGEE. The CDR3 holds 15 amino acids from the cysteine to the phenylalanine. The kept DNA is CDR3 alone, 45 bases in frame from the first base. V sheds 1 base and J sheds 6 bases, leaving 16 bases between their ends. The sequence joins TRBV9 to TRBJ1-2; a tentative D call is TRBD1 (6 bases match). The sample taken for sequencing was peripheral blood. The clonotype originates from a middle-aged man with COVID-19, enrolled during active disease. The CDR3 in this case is CASSVYPGGADGYTF. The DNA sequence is TGTGCCAGCAGCGTATACCCCGGGGGGGCGGATGGCTACACCTTC.